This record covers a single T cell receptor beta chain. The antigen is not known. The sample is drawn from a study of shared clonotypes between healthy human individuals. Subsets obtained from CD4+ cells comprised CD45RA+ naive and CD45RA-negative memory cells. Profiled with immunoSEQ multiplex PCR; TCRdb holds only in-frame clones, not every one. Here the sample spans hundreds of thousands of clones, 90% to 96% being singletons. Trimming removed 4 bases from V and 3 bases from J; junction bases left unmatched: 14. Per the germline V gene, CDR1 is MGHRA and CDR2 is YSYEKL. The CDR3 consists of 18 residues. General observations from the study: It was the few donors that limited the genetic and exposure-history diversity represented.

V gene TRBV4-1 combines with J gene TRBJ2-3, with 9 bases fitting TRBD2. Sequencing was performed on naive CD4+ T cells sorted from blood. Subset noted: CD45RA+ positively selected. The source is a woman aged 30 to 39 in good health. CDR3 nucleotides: TGCGCCAGCAGCCGCCTCTGGGCTATGCGGGAGGGAACAGATACGCAGTATTTT. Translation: CASSRLWAMREGTDTQYF.